The rows below give T cell receptor beta chains drawn from one sample of a study of blood T cell repertoires in COVID-19. The assay was immunoSEQ multiplex PCR, and TCRdb's table has in-frame clones only and misses some. Among approximately 140,000 clones listed, approximately 83% were seen once. Sequencing was done on a sample of peripheral blood. All receptors derive from a man aged 35 to 55 with active or convalescent COVID-19. CDR3s include the opening cysteine and the closing phenylalanine or tryptophan. The order of the fields is J gene, V gene, D gene, clone size, CDR3 protein, CDR3 DNA. D genes are given only for firm matches. Part of the rows lack a size; the others show once, few, many or a class for expanded clones.

TRBJ2-1,TRBV11-2,-,-,CASRSGGADEQFF,TGTGCCAGCAGGAGTGGGGGGGCTGATGAGCAGTTCTTC
TRBJ1-1,TRBV5-6,TRBD1,-,CASSLRRTGDDTEAFF,TGTGCCAGCAGCTTGCGGCGGACAGGGGATGACACTGAAGCTTTCTTT
TRBJ2-3,TRBV7-3,TRBD2,once,CASSPGTSADTQYF,TGTGCCAGCAGCCCCGGGACTAGTGCAGATACGCAGTATTTT
TRBJ1-1,TRBV19,-,-,CASSITRDTEAFF,TGTGCCAGTAGTATCACCAGGGACACTGAAGCTTTCTTT
TRBJ2-7,TRBV10-3,-,-,CAISETGLEQYF,TGTGCCATCAGTGAGACAGGGCTCGAGCAGTACTTC
TRBJ2-3,TRBV7-3,TRBD2,-,CASSSGTSGGMDTQYF,TGTGCCAGCAGCTCCGGGACTAGCGGGGGGATGGATACGCAGTATTTT
TRBJ2-1,TRBV29-1,TRBD2,-,CSVGLVNEQFF,TGCAGCGTGGGACTAGTTAATGAGCAGTTCTTC
TRBJ1-4,TRBV12-3/TRBV12-4,TRBD1,-,CASRGDSGLKLFF,TGTGCCAGCAGGGGGGACAGTGGCCTAAAACTGTTTTTT
TRBJ2-7,TRBV7-3,TRBD1,-,CASSETGEHEQYF,TGTGCCAGCAGCGAAACAGGGGAACACGAGCAGTACTTC
TRBJ1-1,TRBV11-1,-,few,CASSLSETATFF,TGTGCCAGCAGCTTATCCGAGACAGCGACTTTCTTT
TRBJ2-5,TRBV5-1,-,-,CASSLGVTQYF,TGCGCCAGCAGCTTGGGCGTGACCCAGTACTTC
TRBJ2-5,TRBV19,-,-,CASSFLQGGGETQYF,TGTGCCAGTAGTTTTCTACAGGGAGGGGGAGAGACCCAGTACTTC
TRBJ2-1,TRBV6-1,-,-,CASSEAAGGSGQFF,TGTGCCAGCAGTGAAGCTGCAGGGGGGTCCGGGCAGTTCTTC
TRBJ1-2,TRBV5-1,-,-,CASSPGGTGYGYTF,TGCGCCAGCAGCCCTGGGGGGACGGGGTATGGCTACACCTTC
TRBJ1-6,TRBV25-1,-,once,CASSPVGYNSPLHF,TGTGCCAGCAGCCCCGTCGGGTATAATTCACCCCTCCACTTT
TRBJ2-5,TRBV23-1,TRBD2,-,CASSHPGTSGGAWDETQYF,TGCGCCAGCAGTCATCCCGGGACTAGCGGGGGGGCCTGGGATGAGACCCAGTACTTC
TRBJ2-5,TRBV7-6,TRBD2,-,CASSLQLQRDQETQYF,TGTGCCAGCAGCTTACAATTACAGCGGGATCAAGAGACCCAGTACTTC
TRBJ1-5,TRBV6-5,-,-,CASRSDFSNQPQHF,TGTGCCAGCAGGTCAGATTTCAGCAATCAGCCCCAGCATTTT
TRBJ1-3,TRBV19,TRBD1,-,CASGTGYSAGNTIYF,TGTGCCAGTGGGACAGGGTACTCTGCGGGAAACACCATATATTTT
TRBJ2-5,TRBV5-1,TRBD2,-,CASSTGTTQETQYF,TGCGCCAGCAGCACCGGGACTACCCAAGAGACCCAGTACTTC
TRBJ2-7,TRBV6-5,-,-,CASSYLEGGPREQYF,TGTGCCAGCAGTTACTTAGAGGGGGGGCCGCGAGAGCAGTACTTC
TRBJ1-2,TRBV5-1,TRBD1,once,CASSKDRGSYGYTF,TGCGCCAGCAGCAAGGACAGGGGGTCCTATGGCTACACCTTC
TRBJ1-2,TRBV5-8,TRBD1,-,CASSPRTGRYSYGYTF,TGTGCCAGCAGCCCCCGGACAGGCCGGTACAGCTATGGCTACACCTTC
TRBJ1-2,TRBV3-1/TRBV3-2,-,-,CASSQDLVGYGYTF,TGTGCCAGCAGCCAAGATCTTGTCGGGTATGGCTACACCTTC
TRBJ1-1,TRBV18,TRBD1,many,CASSPRTGGQNTEAFF,TGTGCCAGCTCACCTCGGACAGGGGGACAGAACACTGAAGCTTTCTTT
TRBJ1-1,TRBV27,-,-,CASQAARRATEAFF,TGTGCCAGCCAAGCGGCGAGGCGTGCGACTGAAGCTTTCTTT
TRBJ1-6,TRBV5-4,-,-,CASSSRDSPLHF,TGTGCCAGCAGCTCCCGAGATTCACCCCTCCACTTT
TRBJ1-2,TRBV7-2,TRBD1,-,CASSLAHTGGERGYTF,TGTGCCAGCAGCTTAGCCCATACAGGGGGCGAGCGTGGCTACACCTTC
TRBJ2-5,TRBV4-3,TRBD1,-,CASSTSLLQGTETQYF,TGCGCCAGCAGCACCTCACTCCTACAGGGGACGGAGACCCAGTACTTC
TRBJ2-3,TRBV11-2,-,once,CASSLVSLTDTQYF,TGTGCCAGCAGCTTAGTTAGCCTCACAGATACGCAGTATTTT
TRBJ2-1,TRBV7-9,-,many,CASSDLYRESYNEQFF,TGTGCCAGCAGCGACTTGTACAGGGAATCCTACAATGAGCAGTTCTTC
TRBJ2-7,TRBV6-1,TRBD1,-,CASSEELGTGGSEQYF,TGTGCCAGCAGTGAAGAGCTGGGGACAGGGGGCTCCGAGCAGTACTTC
TRBJ1-6,TRBV19,TRBD1,once,CASSPKGTGSYNSPLHF,TGTGCCAGTAGTCCAAAGGGGACAGGCTCCTATAATTCACCCCTCCACTTT
TRBJ1-6,TRBV25-1,-,-,CASSLSGLKNSPLHF,TGTGCCAGCAGTCTAAGTGGGCTAAAAAATTCACCCCTCCACTTT
TRBJ1-3,TRBV5-1,TRBD1,-,CASSLTQGAGNTIYF,TGCGCCAGCAGCTTGACACAGGGGGCAGGAAACACCATATATTTT
TRBJ2-3,TRBV7-9,-,once,CASSLQTGISTDTQYF,TGTGCCAGCAGCTTACAGACAGGAATTAGCACAGATACGCAGTATTTT
TRBJ1-6,TRBV7-2,-,-,CASSSRTSNSPLHF,TGTGCCAGCAGCTCCAGGACATCTAATTCACCCCTCCACTTT
TRBJ2-3,TRBV6-5,TRBD2,-,CASKTSGGTDTQYF,TGTGCCAGCAAGACTAGCGGGGGGACAGATACGCAGTATTTT
TRBJ2-5,TRBV7-2,TRBD2,-,CASSFGTSGGAKTQYF,TGTGCCAGCAGCTTTGGGACTAGCGGGGGGGCGAAGACCCAGTACTTC
TRBJ2-5,TRBV7-9,-,-,CASSLAGVETQYF,TGTGCCAGCAGCTTAGCCGGTGTGGAGACCCAGTACTTC
TRBJ2-1,TRBV25-1,TRBD2,-,CASSDRGLGYEQFF,TGTGCCAGCAGTGATCGTGGACTAGGATACGAGCAGTTCTTC
TRBJ1-4,TRBV18,-,-,CASSPQDLRGNEKLFF,TGTGCCAGCTCACCTCAAGACCTGAGGGGGAATGAAAAACTGTTTTTT
TRBJ2-1,TRBV4-2,-,-,CASSPTGGGGVFEQFF,TGTGCCAGCAGCCCCACAGGAGGGGGGGGCGTGTTCGAGCAGTTCTTC
TRBJ2-3,TRBV9,-,-,CASSVEAGTDTQYF,TGTGCCAGCAGCGTGGAAGCGGGCACAGATACGCAGTATTTT
TRBJ2-7,TRBV10-2,-,-,CASSESSGASRQYF,TGCGCCAGCAGTGAGTCTTCAGGGGCCTCCCGGCAGTACTTC
TRBJ2-3,TRBV18,-,-,CASSPYSSTDTQYF,TGTGCCAGCTCACCGTACAGTAGCACAGATACGCAGTATTTT